What follows are 24 T cell receptor beta chains derived from one specimen sequenced in a study of blood T cells in healthy people across ages. The use of a sample-barcoded 5' primer and a J-beta primer mix characterized a second PCR of about 7 to 12 cycles. TCRdb independently ran MiXCR on the 5' RACE reads; one entry per CDR3 protein. Of 700,000 or so distinct CDR3 sequences listed, around a fifth are singletons. Sequences were obtained from blood. These receptors were taken from a man between 65 and 79 years old in good health.

The chain is built from TRBV24-1 and TRBJ2-5, with D tentatively TRBD2 (6 bases). Germline values: CDR1 KGHDR, CDR2 SFDVKD. There are 16 residues in the CDR3. The V end lost 0 bases, the J end lost 7 bases, and 17 bases lay between the germline ends. Written as DNA, the CDR3 is TGTGCCACCAGTGATTTGGAGAAAGGGACGGAGGGGACCCAGTACTTC. Translation gives CATSDLEKGTEGTQYF.

On this clonotype: One junction end disagrees with the germline gene, perhaps due to a read error. This chain joins TRBV20-1 and TRBJ1-1; D gene ambiguous. The CDR3 spans 13 residues. The germline gives CDR1 DFQATT, CDR2 SNEGSKA (reference sequence). This chain's CDR3 is CSVAVLMNTEAFF. CDR3 in DNA: TGCAGTGTCGCGGTCCTCATGAACACTGAGGCTTTCTTT.

This chain connects TRBV29-1 to TRBJ2-7; 10 nucleotides match TRBD1. This CDR3 is 12 amino acids long. The trim removed 7 bases at V and 2 bases at J, leaving 2 bases unmatched. CDR1 is SQVTM and CDR2 is ANQGSEA in the germline V gene. The CDR3 here is CSAGTGAYEQYF. The CDR3 DNA reads as TGCAGCGCCGGGACAGGGGCCTACGAGCAGTACTTC.

The J gene is TRBJ2-1, the V gene TRBV25-1; 12 bases are shared with TRBD1. The DNA end is more similar to TRBJ2-7, so the J call may be wrong. The CDR3 is made up of 16 amino acids. Germline CDR1 reads MGHDK; CDR2 reads SYGVNS. The DNA of the CDR3 is TGTGCCAGCAGTGACCGGGACAGGGGGCCCTCCTACGAGCAGTACTTC. Protein sequence: CASSDRDRGPSYEQYF.

The gene calls are TRBV30 and TRBJ1-5; TRBD1 matches 8 bases. The germline V gene has CDR1 GTSNPN and CDR2 SVGIG (reference sequence). This CDR3 has 14 amino acids. V shed 2 bases, J shed 4 bases, and the junction held 4 bases outside the gene matches. The CDR3 DNA reads TGTGCCTGGAGTCGCGGACAGGGTAATCAGCCCCAGCATTTT. Protein: CAWSRGQGNQPQHF.

The chain has TRBV10-3 and TRBJ2-5; 8 bases are shared with TRBD2. The CDR3 sequence is 15 residues long. CDR1 is ENHRY and CDR2 is SYGVKD in the germline V gene. The ends lost 2 bases at V and 1 base at J; junction bases unmatched: 3. The chain's CDR3 is CAISEHGTSQETQYF. CDR3 in DNA: TGTGCCATCAGTGAGCATGGGACTAGCCAAGAGACCCAGTACTTC.

The chain is built from TRBV4-3 and TRBJ2-7; 7 bases map to TRBD1. TRBJ2-1 explains the end of the DNA better; the J call may be wrong. Germline V gene sequence: CDR1 LGHNA, CDR2 YSLEER. The CDR3 spans 16 residues. CDR3 residues: CASSQVIDREGDEQFF. The CDR3 DNA reads as TGCGCCAGCAGCCAAGTAATAGACAGGGAAGGGGATGAGCAGTTCTTC.

V is TRBV24-1 and J is TRBJ2-1; 10 bases fit TRBD2. Germline CDR1 is KGHDR and CDR2 is SFDVKD. CDR3 length: 16 residues. V shed 3 bases, J shed 6 bases, and the junction held 7 bases outside the gene matches. The CDR3 sequence is CATSDRLAGVANEQFF. CDR3 sequence (DNA): TGTGCCACCAGTGATCGCCTAGCGGGAGTTGCCAATGAGCAGTTCTTC.

This chain connects TRBV7-2 to TRBJ2-3; the D is unclear. Germline CDR1 is SGHTA and CDR2 is FQGNSA. The ends were cut back, 4 bases at V and 3 bases at J, with 11 bases in the middle. The CDR3 length is 14 residues. The chain's CDR3 is CASSSYSTTDTQYF. The CDR3 DNA reads as TGTGCCAGCAGCTCATACTCAACTACAGATACGCAGTATTTT.

This clonotype was observed a handful of times. The genes are TRBV6-6 and TRBJ2-7, with 9 bases aligning to TRBD2. J lost 3 bases, V lost 1 base, and 10 bases had no gene match. The CDR3 is 17 amino acids. Germline V gives CDR1 MNHNY, CDR2 SVGAGI (reference sequence). The CDR3 loop reads CASSYLLAGSIYYEQYF. In nucleotides, the CDR3 is TGTGCCAGCAGTTACTTACTAGCGGGTTCCATTTACTACGAGCAGTACTTC.

This clonotype came up a few times. The chain has TRBV6-1 and TRBJ2-3, with a possible D match to TRBD1 (6 bases). CDR3 size: 17 residues. Germline V gene sequence: CDR1 MNHNS, CDR2 SASEGT. Trimming removed 6 bases at V and 3 bases at J, with 22 bases between. CDR3 DNA: TGTGCCAGCAGGCTCCGGGACACAAGTGTAGGGACAGATACGCAGTATTTT. This gives the protein CASRLRDTSVGTDTQYF.

This clonotype was seen a few times. The V call is TRBV5-6, the J call TRBJ2-5; TRBD1 matches at 12 bases. Trimming removed 5 bases from V and 3 bases from J; junction bases left unmatched: 11. The germline V gene has CDR1 SGHDT and CDR2 YYEEEE. This CDR3 spans 17 amino acids. The CDR3 is CASSKVGTGGPKETQYF. The CDR3 nucleotides are TGTGCCAGCAGTAAGGTCGGGACAGGGGGCCCCAAAGAGACCCAGTACTTC.

V usage is TRBV3-1 and J usage is TRBJ1-6; D is ambiguous. V gave up 5 bases and J gave up 9 bases, with 11 bases separating them. Germline V gives CDR1 LGHDT, CDR2 YNNKEL (reference sequence). The length of the CDR3 is 13 residues. The CDR3 nucleotides are TGTGCCAGCAGCGGCCGTTCGAGTTCACCCCTCCACTTT. Protein product: CASSGRSSSPLHF.

V gene TRBV7-2 combines with J gene TRBJ1-5; D gene unclear. Germline CDR1 is SGHTA and CDR2 is FQGNSA. V was clipped by 5 bases and J by 4 bases, with 18 bases between them. The CDR3 is 16 residues long. CDR3 coding DNA: TGTGCCAGCAGCCCCCCTTTCGGGGTTCATAATCAGCCCCAGCATTTT. Translated: CASSPPFGVHNQPQHF.

This clonotype has a handful of counts. The chain couples TRBV5-1 to TRBJ2-5, with no clear D. The J call may not be correct, given that the DNA end is closer to TRBJ2-7. Germline CDR1 reads SGHRS; CDR2 reads YFSETQ. This CDR3 region has 15 residues. The CDR3, as DNA: TGCGCCAGCAGCTTATCATCGGGTGGTGCCTACGAGCAGTACTTC. It specifies CASSLSSGGAYEQYF.

This clonotype has more than one count but fewer than ten. The V and J genes are TRBV6-6 and TRBJ2-3; D could derive from TRBD1 or TRBD2 (5 bases each). The CDR3 totals 14 residues. Germline V gene lookup returns CDR1 MNHNY and CDR2 SVGAGI (reference sequence). V lost 4 bases and J lost 7, with 15 bases in between. For the CDR3, the DNA is TGTGCCAGCAGTTCCCGGGGATGGGGGAATACGCAGTATTTT. Translating gives CASSSRGWGNTQYF.

The chain employs TRBV5-1 and TRBJ1-2, with TRBD1 matching 7 bases. The CDR3 loop spans 14 amino acids. The V gene end was trimmed by 5 bases and the J gene end by 6 bases; junction bases not matched to a gene: 10. Germline V gene data show CDR1 as SGHRS and CDR2 as YFSETQ. The CDR3 here is CASRSNTGVDGYTF. The CDR3 DNA is TGCGCCAGCAGGTCGAATACAGGGGTTGATGGCTACACCTTC.

Only a few counts were recorded for this clonotype. This sequence joins TRBV3-1 and TRBJ1-2; D is perhaps TRBD1 (5 bases). There are 14 residues in the CDR3. Trimming cost V 0 bases and J 9 bases, with 14 bases left between them. Germline lookup yields CDR1 LGHDT and CDR2 YNNKEL (reference sequence). The CDR3 region has the DNA TGTGCCAGCAGCCAAGATCGCGCAGGGAGGAGCTACACCTTC. This sequence encodes CASSQDRAGRSYTF.

This clonotype was found a few times. This rearrangement joins TRBV7-9 to TRBJ2-1, with D possibly being TRBD2 (6 bases). The V gene's germline CDR1 is SEHNR and CDR2 FQNEAQ (reference sequence). The germline V and J ends were trimmed by 5 bases and 2 bases, with 13 bases remaining between them. The CDR3 totals 15 residues. Here the CDR3 DNA reads TGTGCCAGCAGCACGAGCGGGTCGGCCTACAATGAGCAGTTCTTC. This encodes CASSTSGSAYNEQFF.

The rearrangement joins TRBV3-1 to TRBJ1-3; D is unresolved. Trimming removed 4 bases from V and 3 bases from J, with 4 bases in between. The germline V gene encodes CDR1 LGHDT and CDR2 YNNKEL (reference sequence). The CDR3 contains 12 residues. The CDR3 DNA reads TGTGCCAGCAGCCCCAATGGAAACACCATATATTTT. Translated: CASSPNGNTIYF. The full variable domain, with the rest looked up from reference TRBV3-1 and TRBJ1-3, is DTAVSQTPKYLVTQMGNDKSIKCEQNLGHDTMYWYKQDSKKFLKIMFSYNNKELIINETVPNRFSPKSPDKAHLNLHINSLELGDSAVYFCASSPNGNTIYFGEGSWLTVV.

The V gene is TRBV20-1, the J gene TRBJ2-1; 9 bases map to TRBD1. This CDR3 spans 16 amino acids. Germline V gene data show CDR1 as DFQATT and CDR2 as SNEGSKA (reference sequence). J gave up 2 bases and V 1 base, and 6 bases lay outside the gene matches. CDR3 in amino acids: CSARVSGTGPYNEQFF. As DNA, the CDR3 is TGCAGTGCTAGAGTATCCGGGACAGGGCCCTACAATGAGCAGTTCTTC.

This clonotype was counted only a few times. The chain links TRBV20-1 to TRBJ2-5; 8 bases line up with TRBD2. The DNA end is a closer match to TRBJ2-1, so the J assignment may be wrong. CDR3 length equals 17 residues. The V gene's germline CDR1 is DFQATT and CDR2 SNEGSKA (reference sequence). For the CDR3, the DNA is TGCAGTGCCCCGTCACAGGGCCGGCAGAGCGGGAGCAATGAGCAGTTCTTC. Translated: CSAPSQGRQSGSNEQFF.

This clonotype was picked up a small number of times. This sequence joins TRBV20-1 and TRBJ2-5; tentatively, D is TRBD2 (6 bases). V lost 3 bases to trimming and J lost 2 bases, with 25 bases between them. The CDR3 sequence is 18 residues long. Germline CDR1 is DFQATT and CDR2 is SNEGSKA (reference sequence). The CDR3 coding sequence is TGCAGTGCTAGTCAGGAGCGCGGGGCCGTAGGGTTGCAAGAGACCCAGTACTTC. Encoded protein: CSASQERGAVGLQETQYF.

This clonotype was counted a few times. The rearrangement links TRBV10-3 to TRBJ1-1; no reliable D call. Germline assignment: CDR1 ENHRY and CDR2 SYGVKD. The CDR3 totals 16 residues. V was clipped by 0 bases and J by 7 bases, with 18 bases between them. As DNA, the CDR3 is TGTGCCATCAGTGAGTCGGGGAAAGGAGGCGTGGGTGAAGCTTTCTTT. It encodes CAISESGKGGVGEAFF.